This T cell receptor beta chain stems from a study of T cell responses to AZD1222 COVID-19 vaccine. Findings of the study overall: Without day 14 samples, only post-peak T cell repertoires were studied. Variant regions that are unmutated are reportedly the target of nearly half of spike-specific TCRs. Most donors were white British and more were female, and clonal diversity was possibly underestimated.

Looked up from germline, CDR1 is ENHRY and CDR2 is SYGVKD. This CDR3 contains 16 residues. Deletions cut 3 bases from V and 7 bases from J, with 16 bases between. Sequenced by immunoSEQ multiplex PCR; TCRdb stores in-frame clones only, minus some. The sample records about 100,000 clones, 80% to 95% being singletons. To note about this clone: Its antigen is undetermined.

Material: peripheral blood, obtained on day 0 of AZD1222 vaccination. The chain joins TRBV10-3 to TRBJ1-6, with D maybe TRBD1 (5 bases). The TCR originated in an adult in good health. CDR3 DNA sequence: TGTGCCATCAGTGACCCCGGGCAGGGCAAGAATTCACCCCTCCACTTT. Translated: CAISDPGQGKNSPLHF.